A single sample is the source of the 13 T cell receptor beta chains below, sequenced in a study of immune cell composition in non-small cell lung cancer. Data came from immunoSEQ multiplex PCR; TCRdb stores just in-frame clones and leaves some out. The sample includes 2,600 or so clones, more than 75% of them seen just once. The sample was lung tumor tissue. These receptors originate from a human donor with non-small cell lung cancer.

This clone occurred once. The rearrangement joins TRBV19 to TRBJ2-2; 7 bases are a match to TRBD1. After removal of 10 bases from V and 4 bases from J, the junction contained 6 bases not matched to a gene. The CDR3 loop spans 13 amino acids. Germline lookup yields CDR1 LNHDA and CDR2 SQIVND (reference sequence). The CDR3, as DNA: TGTGCCACCCGACAGGGAAGCACCGGGGAGCTGTTTTTT. It yields the protein CATRQGSTGELFF.

The CDR3 DNA follows: TGTGCCAGCAGTTACTCCACAGAATTCTATGGCTACACCTTC. Its protein product is CASSYSTEFYGYTF. J is TRBJ1-2 and V is TRBV6-5; D gene uncertain. V was pared by 0 bases and J by 4 bases, with 9 bases between. Germline V gene lookup returns CDR1 MNHEY and CDR2 SVGAGI. The CDR3 sequence is 14 residues long.

J is TRBJ2-7 and V is TRBV6-5; 8 bases map to TRBD1. From germline, CDR1 is MNHEY and CDR2 SVGAGI. There are 14 residues in the CDR3. Unmatched junction bases numbered 3, after V lost 5 bases and J lost 0 bases. The CDR3 DNA reads as TGTGCCAGCAGTCGACAGGGGACCTCCTACGAGCAGTACTTC. Its protein is CASSRQGTSYEQYF.

The V and J genes are TRBV5-6 and TRBJ2-4; no clear D gene. Germline lookup yields CDR1 SGHDT and CDR2 YYEEEE. There are 13 residues in the CDR3. V gave up 0 bases and J gave up 4 bases, with 5 bases separating them. This CDR3 is CASSLVAKNIQYF. In nucleotides, the CDR3 is TGTGCCAGCAGCTTGGTCGCGAAAAACATTCAGTACTTC.

This sequence joins TRBV5-5 and TRBJ2-7; 8 bases are shared with TRBD2. Germline loops: CDR1 SGHKS, CDR2 YYEKEE (reference sequence). J gave up 2 bases and V 4 bases, and 5 bases lay outside the gene matches. There are 14 residues in the CDR3. In DNA form, the CDR3 reads TGTGCCAGCAGCCGCAGCGGGAGAGCCTACGAGCAGTACTTC. Its protein product is CASSRSGRAYEQYF.

To note about this clone: A read error may produce the germline difference seen at one junction end. This chain joins TRBV10-2 and TRBJ2-5, with 9 bases fitting TRBD1. CDR3 length: 17 amino acids. Per germline, CDR1 WSHSY and CDR2 SAAADI. DNA of the CDR3: TGCGCCAACAGTGAGTCGCAGGCTGGACAGGGGAGATGGGCCCAGTACTTC. Protein sequence: CANSESQAGQGRWAQYF.

The J gene is TRBJ1-5, the V gene TRBV7-9, with a possible D match to TRBD1 (6 bases). The length of the CDR3 is 14 residues. From germline, CDR1 is SEHNR and CDR2 FQNEAQ (reference sequence). The germline V and J ends were trimmed by 8 bases and 1 base, with 12 bases remaining between them. CDR3 nucleotides: TGTGCCAGCTCCGGACAGAGCAGCAATCAGCCCCAGCATTTT. Encoded protein: CASSGQSSNQPQHF.

This rearrangement joins TRBV28 to TRBJ2-1; D uncertain. The CDR3 runs to 11 residues. Deletions cut 5 bases from V and 7 bases from J, with 6 bases between. The germline CDR1 and CDR2 sequences are MDHEN and SYDVKM. The CDR3 here is CASSARNEQFF. The CDR3 DNA reads TGTGCCAGCAGTGCCCGGAATGAGCAGTTCTTC.

CDR3: CASSGRDYSYEQYF. The CDR3 nucleotides read TGTGCCAGCAGTGGCCGGGACTACTCCTACGAGCAGTACTTC. V gene TRBV6-6 combines with J gene TRBJ2-7; 7 nucleotides line up with TRBD2. The germline CDR1 and CDR2 sequences are MNHNY and SVGAGI (reference sequence). V shed 5 bases, J shed 0 bases, and the junction held 4 bases outside the gene matches. The CDR3 extends over 14 amino acids.

The J gene is TRBJ2-7, the V gene TRBV4-2; 11 nucleotides line up with TRBD1. The V gene end was trimmed by 4 bases and the J gene end by 1 base; junction bases not matched to a gene: 3. CDR3 length equals 15 residues. CDR1 and CDR2 from the germline V gene are LGHNA and YNFKEQ. Written as DNA, the CDR3 is TGTGCCAGCAGCCGAGGACAGGGGGCATCCTACGAGCAGTACTTC. This sequence encodes CASSRGQGASYEQYF.

The gene calls are TRBV6-6 and TRBJ1-2; 9 bases are shared with TRBD1. CDR1 MNHNY and CDR2 SVGAGI come from the germline V gene (reference sequence). V shed 2 bases, J shed 6 bases, and the junction held 4 bases outside the gene matches. This CDR3 contains 14 residues. The CDR3 DNA follows: TGTGCCAGCAGTTACGGGCGACAGGGGGATGGCTACACCTTC. This sequence encodes CASSYGRQGDGYTF.

The chain couples TRBV27 to TRBJ1-5; maybe TRBD1 (6 bases). The CDR3 covers 17 residues. Looked up from germline, CDR1 is MNHEY and CDR2 is SMNVEV (reference sequence). The V end lost 6 bases, the J end lost 4 bases, and 22 bases lay between the germline ends. CDR3 protein: CASRSSLGGGKNQPQHF. Here the CDR3 DNA reads TGTGCCAGCAGATCAAGCTTGGGAGGGGGAAAAAATCAGCCCCAGCATTTT.

V usage is TRBV18 and J usage is TRBJ2-3; D is unresolved. Germline loops: CDR1 KGHSH, CDR2 LQKENI. Trimming left V 2 bases short and J 3 bases short, with 3 bases between. This CDR3 spans 12 amino acids. CDR3: CASSPITDTQYF. In DNA, the CDR3 is TGTGCCAGCTCACCAATAACAGATACGCAGTATTTT. The whole variable domain, filled in from reference TRBV18 and TRBJ2-3, reads NAGVMQNPRHLVRRRGQEARLRCSPMKGHSHVYWYRQLPEEGLKFMVYLQKENIIDESGMPKERFSAEFPKEGPSILRIQQVVRGDSAAYFCASSPITDTQYFGPGTRLTVL.